This TCR beta chain was sequenced during a study of T cell responses to AZD1222 COVID-19 vaccine. Study-level results: Per reports, nearly half of all spike-specific TCRs target regions that are unmutated in variants.

V was clipped by 5 bases and J by 5 bases, with 12 bases between them. The CDR3 contains 14 residues. Looked up from germline, CDR1 is SGHAT and CDR2 is FQNNGV. As concerns this clone: The antigen is unknown.

The method was immunoSEQ multiplex PCR; TCRdb's version includes in-frame clones alone and lacks a portion of them. This table holds fewer than 120,000 clones, around 92% found once. The rearrangement uses TRBV11-2 and TRBJ2-2; a weak D match, TRBD2 (6 bases). The TCR comes from an adult in good health. This material consisted of peripheral blood, taken on day 0 of AZD1222 vaccination. This CDR3 reads CASSTIGGTGELFF. The CDR3 DNA is TGTGCCAGCAGCACGATCGGGGGAACCGGGGAGCTGTTTTTT.